This T cell receptor (beta chain) was recovered during a study of OX40 agonist ivuxolimab in advanced cancers. This clone was seen once. Sequencing used immunoSEQ multiplex PCR; TCRdb keeps in-frame clones, though not all of them. The table includes about 14,000 clones, 80% detected once. The CDR3 extends over 16 amino acids. V was clipped by 0 bases and J by 5 bases, with 17 bases between them. The germline gives CDR1 SGHDT, CDR2 YYEEEE. The source material was CD4+ or CD8+ T cells sorted from blood, sampled in a trial of the OX40 agonist ivuxolimab. The receptor was derived from an adult with an advanced solid tumor such as melanoma, head and neck, liver or kidney cancer. This chain connects TRBV5-6 to TRBJ2-5; maybe TRBD1 (7 bases). CDR3 sequence: CASSLGGLTGRETQYF. The DNA for the CDR3 is TGTGCCAGCAGCTTGGGGGGACTGACAGGGAGGGAGACCCAGTACTTC.